The next 7 T cell receptor beta chains were all read from a single sample in a study of cytomegalovirus exposure and HLA in healthy donors. The PCR employed 60 Vbeta primers together with 13 Jbeta primers. The method was immunoSEQ multiplex PCR; TCRdb's version includes in-frame clones alone and lacks a portion of them. Of roughly 230,000 clones detected, about 90% appear once; the ten largest clones hold 1.5% to 2%. The sequencing sample was made of PBMCs. The receptors stem from a girl aged 2 to 9 in good health and CMV-seronegative.

This chain joins TRBV2 and TRBJ1-2; tentative D call: TRBD1 (5 bases). The germline gives CDR1 SNHLY, CDR2 FYNNEI. The CDR3 has 15 residues. The ends were cut back, 0 bases at V and 5 bases at J, with 13 bases in the middle. The CDR3: CASSEALQGFYGYTF. CDR3 nucleotide sequence: TGTGCCAGCAGTGAAGCGCTTCAGGGTTTTTATGGCTACACCTTC.

The DNA of the CDR3 is TGTGCCAGCAGCCAAGATGGGACTAGCGGGGGGCGGCGTACGTACTTC. Translation gives CASSQDGTSGGRRTYF. The chain joins TRBV4-2 to TRBJ2-7; 15 bases align to TRBD2. This CDR3 contains 16 residues. Trimming at V came to 0 bases and at J to 12 bases, leaving 9 bases not matched to a gene. Germline assignment: CDR1 LGHNA and CDR2 YNFKEQ.

V is TRBV5-5 and J is TRBJ2-5; D is perhaps TRBD1 (5 bases). Trimming removed 3 bases at V and 0 bases at J, with 15 bases between. This CDR3 has 16 amino acids. Germline V gene lookup returns CDR1 SGHKS and CDR2 YYEKEE (reference sequence). The CDR3 sequence is CASSSYRTQYQETQYF. The CDR3 bases are TGTGCCAGCAGCTCGTACAGGACACAGTACCAAGAGACCCAGTACTTC. Variable domain in full (rest from reference TRBV5-5 and TRBJ2-5): DAGVTQSPTHLIKTRGQQVTLRCSPISGHKSVSWYQQVLGQGPQFIFQYYEKEERGRGNFPDRFSARQFPNYSSELNVNALLLGDSALYLCASSSYRTQYQETQYFGPGTRLLVL.

This chain links TRBV7-6 with TRBJ2-7; the D gene is possibly TRBD1 (5 bases). This CDR3 comprises 15 residues. Looked up from germline, CDR1 is SGHVS and CDR2 is FNYEAQ. The ends were cut back, 3 bases at V and 2 bases at J, with 14 bases in the middle. The CDR3 loop is CASSFFQGRTYEQYF. DNA for the CDR3: TGTGCCAGCAGCTTTTTCCAGGGCCGAACCTACGAGCAGTACTTC.

CDR3 sequence: CASSRDSDEQFF. The CDR3 nucleotides read TGTGCCAGCAGTCGGGACAGCGATGAGCAGTTCTTC. The chain recombines TRBV6-5 with TRBJ2-1, with 7 positions matching TRBD1. Per the germline V gene, CDR1 is MNHEY and CDR2 is SVGAGI. The CDR3 is 12 amino acids. With 5 bases clipped from V and 8 bases from J, the junction kept 3 bases outside the gene matches.

The V and J genes are TRBV5-4 and TRBJ2-1, with TRBD2 as a possible D gene (6 bases). Germline CDR1 is SGHNT and CDR2 is YYREEE (reference sequence). Trimming pared 4 bases from V and 0 bases from J, leaving 14 bases between. The CDR3 runs 16 residues. The CDR3 nucleotides read TGTGCCAGCAGCACCGGCGGGGTAAGCTCCTACAATGAGCAGTTCTTC. Its translation is CASSTGGVSSYNEQFF.

The chain has TRBV6-5 and TRBJ1-2, with D possibly matching TRBD1 (6 bases). The germline CDR1 and CDR2 sequences are MNHEY and SVGAGI. The germline V and J ends were trimmed by 6 bases and 6 bases, with 11 bases remaining between them. The CDR3 spans 12 residues. The CDR3 is CASSKTGDGYTF. DNA for the CDR3: TGTGCCAGCAGCAAGACAGGAGATGGCTACACCTTC.